This TCR beta chain was recovered during a study of blood T cell repertoires in COVID-19 (dated by TCRdb to about 2020). For the study in its entirety: Collaborator samples came from the United States, Italy and Spain and covered acute and convalescent phases of COVID-19. The material from the prospective study consisted of cDNA or gDNA derived from T cells, B-cell-depleted T cells, or PBMCs. Deeply sampled blood TCRbeta repertoires from subjects exposed to, actively infected with, or recovered from COVID-19 were included in the dataset. A freely available public database, intended as a resource for researchers studying the immune response to SARS-CoV-2, is where the repertoires were released. The samples were drawn from two sources: the first 160 participants of the ongoing ImmuneRACE study, and 1,254 subjects contributed by 6 global collaborators. Sample metadata almost always included a de-identified subject ID, COVID-19 status, age in years and sex. Where HLA class I and class II types were available, the types were taken from metadata supplied by the sample provider, not from assay-based typing.

Concerning this clone itself: This clone's antigen is unknown. Base qualities were left out, and no much larger clone turns up one base away.

TCRbeta CDR3 regions were amplified from genomic DNA by means of the immunoSEQ Assay, a bias-controlled multiplex PCR. Per the source publication's procedure: Nucleated cell counts per sample were estimated from amplification of reference gene primers within the assay. Sequence reads were collapsed and filtered to measure the absolute abundance of every unique TCRbeta CDR3 rearrangement. Productive Simpson clonality was computed per sample as the square root of Simpson's diversity index over productive rearrangements. TCRdb holds this immuneACCESS table with in-frame rearrangements only. Some clones are missing; in checked studies, unresolved V genes explain under half, and the rest has no known cause. From that table come the V and J calls and clone size; the DNA was used to work out D and trimming. Recorded for this sample are some 150,000 clones; about 82% of them occurred a single time. The ten largest clones represent approximately 8.2% of the sample.

Each collaborating institution followed its own protocols to collect whole blood in K2EDTA tubes. Collaborator samples were shipped for TCRbeta analysis as frozen whole blood, isolated PBMCs, or DNA extracted from either sample type. There are 16 amino acids in the CDR3, from cysteine to phenylalanine inclusive. CDR3 DNA is the only sequence kept; it has 48 bases, read in frame from the first base. The junction shows trimming of 2 bases on V and 0 bases on J, plus 11 bases between the germline ends. Taken from the germline V gene, the CDR1 and CDR2 loops are MGHRA and YSYEKL. What the research found in general, with its limitations: How much clinical and demographic metadata was included differed by source and by participant, and the metadata was provided uncurated.

Material for sequencing was peripheral blood. This chain is built from TRBV4-1 and TRBJ1-5; TRBD1 is possibly the D segment (6 matching bases). The clonotype was recovered from a woman aged 55 to 70 with acute or convalescent COVID-19. The DNA sequence is as follows: TGCGCCAGCAGCCAACCCGACAGGTCTAGCAATCAGCCCCAGCATTTT. Translated, it gives CASSQPDRSSNQPQHF.